The clone carrying this TCR beta chain was seen only once. Its antigen is unknown. The entry originates in a study of cytomegalovirus exposure and HLA in healthy donors. The germline CDR1 and CDR2 sequences are SGDLS and YYNGEE. This CDR3 comprises 18 residues. V lost 3 bases to trimming and J lost 3 bases, with 24 bases between them. Study-wide findings and caveats: The authors listed approximately 150 TCR beta chains as cytomegalovirus-associated.

The PCR ran on 60 Vbeta and 13 Jbeta primers. This table comes from immunoSEQ multiplex PCR, and its TCRdb copy is limited to in-frame clones, with some not included. The sample holds approximately 160,000 clones; over 80% are singletons and the top ten take about 1.6%. This receptor was obtained from a girl between 10 and 17 years old in good health and CMV-seropositive. The V gene is TRBV9, the J gene TRBJ1-2; the D gene is possibly TRBD1 (5 bases). The sequencing sample was made of PBMCs. CDR3 sequence reads: CASSETTATGLIDYGYTF. The CDR3 coding sequence is TGTGCCAGCAGCGAGACGACAGCCACGGGCCTTATTGACTATGGCTACACCTTC.